The next 18 T cell receptor beta chains were all read from a single sample in a study of blood T cell repertoires in COVID-19. The data were produced by immunoSEQ multiplex PCR, yet TCRdb's version contains in-frame clones alone and is incomplete. The repertoire includes some 220,000 clones, 75% to 90% of them detected once, and about 5% sits in the top ten. The sequencing sample was made of peripheral blood. Every receptor here comes from a woman in her sixties or seventies with COVID-19, enrolled during active disease.

V and J are TRBV28 and TRBJ2-3; 8 nucleotides line up with TRBD2. The CDR3 runs to 15 residues. The V gene's germline CDR1 is MDHEN and CDR2 SYDVKM. The J segment lost 3 bases and the V segment lost 4 bases, leaving 6 bases of the junction unmatched. CDR3 region: CASSSPREGTDTQYF. The CDR3 coding sequence is TGTGCCAGCAGTTCCCCCCGGGAGGGGACAGATACGCAGTATTTT.

This chain joins TRBV28 and TRBJ2-7, with D perhaps TRBD1 (6 bases). Germline V gives CDR1 MDHEN, CDR2 SYDVKM. The V gene lost 6 bases and the J gene lost 4 bases, with 13 bases spanning the gap. The CDR3 consists of 13 residues. CDR3 region: CASRINREYEQYF. CDR3 sequence (DNA): TGTGCCAGCAGAATTAACAGGGAGTACGAGCAGTACTTC. The complete variable domain, with remaining parts taken from reference TRBV28 and TRBJ2-7, reads DVKVTQSSRYLVKRTGEKVFLECVQDMDHENMFWYRQDPGLGLRLIYFSYDVKMKEKGDIPEGYSVSREKKERFSLILESASTNQTSMYLCASRINREYEQYFGPGTRLTVT.

The chain is built from TRBV19 and TRBJ2-1, with 10 nucleotides matching TRBD2. V gave up 3 bases and J gave up 6 bases; unmatched junction bases: 17. Germline CDR1 reads LNHDA; CDR2 reads SQIVND (reference sequence). CDR3 length: 19 amino acids. CDR3 bases: TGTGCCAGTAGTATCTTCCAAGCGGGAGGGCCTAGGCTTAGCAATGAGCAGTTCTTC. Protein product: CASSIFQAGGPRLSNEQFF.

This clone appeared a few times. V usage is TRBV6-6 and J usage is TRBJ1-2; D remains ambiguous. Trimming removed 5 bases at V and 3 bases at J, with 13 bases between. Germline V lookup: CDR1 MNHNY, CDR2 SVGAGI (reference sequence). This CDR3 contains 14 residues. As DNA, the CDR3 is TGTGCCAGCAGTAACCTCCGGGGTGACTATGGCTACACCTTC. Translation gives CASSNLRGDYGYTF.

The rearrangement joins TRBV6-5 to TRBJ1-5; 7 nucleotides align to TRBD1. Germline V gene lookup returns CDR1 MNHEY and CDR2 SVGAGI. V was pared by 0 bases and J by 5 bases, with 4 bases of the junction left unmatched. The CDR3 has 15 amino acids. The CDR3 here is CASSYSTGLDQPQHF. The CDR3 bases are TGTGCCAGCAGTTACTCGACAGGGTTGGATCAGCCCCAGCATTTT.

The chain couples TRBV7-2 to TRBJ2-2; D is undetermined. The CDR3 has 16 amino acids. Per germline, CDR1 SGHTA and CDR2 FQGNSA. With 3 bases removed from V and 0 bases from J, the gap between germline ends came to 11 bases. This chain's CDR3 is CASSLRSGSNTGELFF. The DNA of the CDR3 is TGTGCCAGCAGCTTGAGGAGTGGGTCGAACACCGGGGAGCTGTTTTTT.

The chain uses TRBV29-1 and TRBJ2-1, with D perhaps TRBD2 (6 bases). The germline V gene encodes CDR1 SQVTM and CDR2 ANQGSEA. V was trimmed by 4 bases and J by 7 bases, leaving 23 bases between them. This CDR3 has 16 amino acids. CDR3 sequence reads: CSVGFWTGVGQNEQFF. The CDR3 DNA reads TGCAGCGTTGGCTTTTGGACGGGAGTGGGCCAGAATGAGCAGTTCTTC.

This clone was detected only once. The chain uses TRBV7-9 and TRBJ2-3; the match to TRBD2 covers 12 bases. The germline CDR1 and CDR2 sequences are SEHNR and FQNEAQ (reference sequence). The CDR3 length is 16 residues. Trimming cost V 6 bases and J 2 bases; bases outside gene matches: 6. As DNA, the CDR3 is TGTGCCAGCAGTCGAGGACTAGCGGGGATCACAGATACGCAGTATTTT. Protein sequence: CASSRGLAGITDTQYF.

J is TRBJ2-7 and V is TRBV7-9; D might be TRBD1 (5 bases). The CDR3 runs 13 residues. The V end was cut by 3 bases, the J end by 2 bases, with 8 bases between. The germline V gene encodes CDR1 SEHNR and CDR2 FQNEAQ (reference sequence). The CDR3 loop is CASSFTGAYEQYF. The CDR3, as DNA: TGTGCCAGCAGCTTTACAGGCGCCTACGAGCAGTACTTC.

This chain uses TRBV19 with TRBJ1-6, with TRBD1 identical over 7 bases. CDR3 length: 16 amino acids. CDR1 is LNHDA, CDR2 SQIVND, per germline (reference sequence). Trimming at V came to 3 bases and at J to 8 bases, leaving 10 bases not matched to a gene. The CDR3 sequence: CASSIGPDRAYSPLHF. CDR3 coding DNA: TGTGCCAGTAGTATCGGGCCAGACAGGGCCTATTCACCCCTCCACTTT. Full variable domain (remainder filled in from reference TRBV19 and TRBJ1-6): DGGITQSPKYLFRKEGQNVTLSCEQNLNHDAMYWYRQDPGQGLRLIYYSQIVNDFQKGDIAEGYSVSREKKESFPLTVTSAQKNPTAFYLCASSIGPDRAYSPLHFGNGTRLTVT.

The V call is TRBV11-2, the J call TRBJ1-6, with 10 bases that match TRBD1. Germline CDR1 reads SGHAT; CDR2 reads FQNNGV. There are 17 residues in the CDR3. Unmatched junction bases numbered 4, after V lost 3 bases and J lost 2 bases. The CDR3 nucleotides are TGTGCCAGCAGCTTGCGGGACAGGGGTGCCTATAATTCACCCCTCCACTTT. This encodes CASSLRDRGAYNSPLHF.

This clone was picked up one time. The rearrangement links TRBV24-1 to TRBJ2-6, with TRBD2 matching 7 bases. In germline, CDR1 is KGHDR, CDR2 SFDVKD. V shed 5 bases, J shed 2 bases, and the junction held 8 bases outside the gene matches. There are 17 residues in the CDR3. CDR3 in DNA: TGTGCCACCAGTGTGGGGAGGGGTCGGACTGGGGCCAACGTCCTGACTTTC. Residues: CATSVGRGRTGANVLTF.

This chain joins TRBV19 and TRBJ2-2; 8 bases agree with TRBD1. The CDR3 extends over 16 amino acids. J lost 4 bases, V lost 5 bases, and 9 bases had no gene match. Germline CDR1 and CDR2: LNHDA and SQIVND (reference sequence). The CDR3 here is CASSVTGGKITGELFF. CDR3 nucleotide sequence: TGTGCCAGTAGTGTTACAGGGGGAAAGATCACCGGGGAGCTGTTTTTT.

The gene calls are TRBV7-2 and TRBJ2-3; D is ambiguous. The CDR3 extends over 11 amino acids. From germline, CDR1 is SGHTA and CDR2 FQGNSA. Trimming took off 4 bases at V and 6 bases at J, with 5 bases between the two ends. The CDR3 nucleotides read TGTGCCAGCAGCTCCTTTGATACGCAGTATTTT. This translates into CASSSFDTQYF.

The DNA for the CDR3 is TGCGCCAGCAGCACGAGACTTGACACCGGGGAGCTGTTTTTT. It specifies CASSTRLDTGELFF. This chain connects TRBV5-1 to TRBJ2-2; D is unresolved. CDR3 size: 14 residues. The germline CDR1 and CDR2 sequences are SGHRS and YFSETQ. Trimming stripped 4 bases from V and 3 bases from J, with 10 bases between.

The chain joins TRBV18 to TRBJ1-1, with D possibly being TRBD1 (5 bases). CDR1 is KGHSH, CDR2 LQKENI, per germline. CDR3 size: 14 residues. The ends were cut back, 4 bases at V and 3 bases at J, with 12 bases in the middle. The CDR3, as DNA: TGTGCCAGCTCACGTCAGGGTAGGGACACTGAAGCTTTCTTT. This gives the protein CASSRQGRDTEAFF.

V and J are TRBV11-3 and TRBJ2-1; maybe TRBD2 (6 bases). The germline V gene has CDR1 SGHNT and CDR2 YENEEA. Trimming stripped 5 bases from V and 1 base from J, with 15 bases between. This CDR3 has 16 residues. The CDR3 DNA is TGTGCCAGCAGCCCCCGGATTGGGGGGTCCTACAATGAGCAGTTCTTC. This sequence encodes CASSPRIGGSYNEQFF.

The chain has TRBV7-2 and TRBJ1-5, with 8 bases lining up with TRBD1. CDR1 and CDR2 from the germline V gene are SGHTA and FQGNSA. V was pared by 6 bases and J by 4 bases, with 2 bases of the junction left unmatched. The CDR3 consists of 13 residues. The DNA for the CDR3 is TGTGCCAGCAGTTACAGGGGGAATCAGCCCCAGCATTTT. It is translated as CASSYRGNQPQHF.